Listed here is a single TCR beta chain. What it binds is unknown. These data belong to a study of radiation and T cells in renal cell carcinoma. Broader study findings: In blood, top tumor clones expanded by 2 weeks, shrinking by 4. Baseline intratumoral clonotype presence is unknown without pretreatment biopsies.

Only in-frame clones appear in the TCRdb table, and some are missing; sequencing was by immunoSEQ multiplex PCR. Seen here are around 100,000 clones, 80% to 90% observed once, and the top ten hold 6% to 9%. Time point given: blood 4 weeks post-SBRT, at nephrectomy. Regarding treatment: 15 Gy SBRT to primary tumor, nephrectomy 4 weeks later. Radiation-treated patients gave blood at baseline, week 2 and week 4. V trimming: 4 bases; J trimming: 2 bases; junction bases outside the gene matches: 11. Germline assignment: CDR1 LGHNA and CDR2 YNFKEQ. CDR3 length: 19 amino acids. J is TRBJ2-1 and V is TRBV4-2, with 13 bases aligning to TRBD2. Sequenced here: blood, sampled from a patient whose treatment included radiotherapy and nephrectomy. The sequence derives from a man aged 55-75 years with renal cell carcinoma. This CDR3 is CASSRGRTSGSLAYNEQFF. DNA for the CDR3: TGTGCCAGCAGCCGCGGCAGGACTAGCGGGAGTTTGGCCTACAATGAGCAGTTCTTC.